The 26 T cell receptor beta chains reported below all come from one sample, sequenced in a study of T cell responses to AZD1222 COVID-19 vaccine. Data came from immunoSEQ multiplex PCR; TCRdb stores just in-frame clones and leaves some out. The sample yields about 130,000 clones, under 95% seen once. The input for sequencing was peripheral blood, taken on day 0 of AZD1222 vaccination. These receptors came from an adult in good health.

The CDR3: CASSDPQWGMDNEQFF. For the CDR3, the DNA is TGTGCCAGCAGTGACCCCCAGTGGGGAATGGACAATGAGCAGTTCTTC. V usage is TRBV2 and J usage is TRBJ2-1; unclear D gene. The germline V gene has CDR1 SNHLY and CDR2 FYNNEI. Trimming took 3 bases from V and 5 from J, leaving 17 bases between them. The CDR3 spans 16 residues.

This rearrangement joins TRBV5-1 to TRBJ1-1, with 9 bases that match TRBD1. Germline CDR1 reads SGHRS; CDR2 reads YFSETQ. The CDR3 is 18 amino acids. Germline trimming cut 2 bases from V and 1 base from J; bases unmatched to any gene: 12. CDR3 nucleotide sequence: TGCGCCAGCAGCTTAGACCCGGGACAGGGTATTAGGAACACTGAAGCTTTCTTT. It specifies CASSLDPGQGIRNTEAFF.

J is TRBJ2-7 and V is TRBV5-4, with TRBD2 identical over 8 bases. The CDR3 has 14 amino acids. Unmatched junction bases numbered 4, after V lost 0 bases and J lost 5 bases. Germline lookup yields CDR1 SGHNT and CDR2 YYREEE (reference sequence). The CDR3 coding sequence is TGTGCCAGCAGCTTGGCGGGAGGGCCCAACGAGCAGTACTTC. This sequence encodes CASSLAGGPNEQYF. The full variable domain, its missing parts supplied by reference TRBV5-4 and TRBJ2-7, is ETGVTQSPTHLIKTRGQQVTLRCSSQSGHNTVSWYQQALGQGPQFIFQYYREEENGRGNFPPRFSGLQFPNYSSELNVNALELDDSALYLCASSLAGGPNEQYFGPGTRLTVT.

The chain is built from TRBV6-2 or TRBV6-3 and TRBJ1-1; no clear D. This CDR3 spans 16 amino acids. Trimming cost V 0 bases and J 1 base, with 12 bases left between them. CDR1 and CDR2 (germline): MNHEY, SVGEGT. This chain's CDR3 is CASSYSDERANTEAFF. Here the CDR3 DNA reads TGTGCCAGCAGTTACTCCGATGAGAGGGCGAACACTGAAGCTTTCTTT.

V usage is TRBV28 and J usage is TRBJ2-1, with D perhaps matching TRBD2 (6 bases). The CDR3 totals 12 residues. Germline CDR1 reads MDHEN; CDR2 reads SYDVKM. Trimming took off 3 bases at V and 9 bases at J, with 9 bases between the two ends. CDR3 residues: CASSFGGVEQFF. DNA of the CDR3: TGTGCCAGCAGTTTCGGGGGAGTTGAGCAGTTCTTC.

The chain employs TRBV10-3 and TRBJ1-1; TRBD1 aligns across 7 bases. J gave up 4 bases and V 6 bases, and 2 bases lay outside the gene matches. The germline gives CDR1 ENHRY, CDR2 SYGVKD. This CDR3 region has 12 residues. The CDR3, as DNA: TGTGCCATCAGAAACAGGGGCACTGAAGCTTTCTTT. Protein: CAIRNRGTEAFF.

The chain couples TRBV5-1 to TRBJ1-1; TRBD1 is a possible D gene (5 bases). Germline lookup yields CDR1 SGHRS and CDR2 YFSETQ. This CDR3 contains 15 residues. V gave up 4 bases and J gave up 7 bases, with 20 bases separating them. The CDR3 loop is CASSASGLGGIEAFF. The CDR3 DNA reads TGCGCCAGCAGCGCTTCAGGGTTGGGCGGGATTGAAGCTTTCTTT.

V gene TRBV24-1 combines with J gene TRBJ2-5; TRBD1 aligns across 10 bases. J gave up 4 bases and V 6 bases, and 1 base lay outside the gene matches. The V gene's germline CDR1 is KGHDR and CDR2 SFDVKD. There are 13 residues in the CDR3. The CDR3 sequence is CATSRDRGETQYF. CDR3 coding DNA: TGTGCCACCAGTAGGGACAGGGGAGAGACCCAGTACTTC.

V usage is TRBV3-1 (or the pseudogene TRBV3-2) and J usage is TRBJ1-6; no reliable D call. This CDR3 region has 13 residues. Germline CDR1 reads LGHDT; CDR2 reads YNNKEL (reference sequence). The V end lost 1 base, the J end lost 10 bases, and 8 bases lay between the germline ends. CDR3: CASSQGTDSPLHF. CDR3 DNA: TGTGCCAGCAGCCAAGGCACAGACTCACCCCTCCACTTT.

This chain links TRBV5-4 with TRBJ1-4; D is ambiguous. The CDR3 sequence is 14 residues long. Germline CDR1 and CDR2: SGHNT and YYREEE (reference sequence). V dropped 3 bases and J dropped 1 base, with 7 bases sitting between them. CDR3 sequence: CASSSGGTNEKLFF. CDR3 bases: TGTGCCAGCAGCTCGGGTGGAACTAATGAAAAACTGTTTTTT. Using reference TRBV5-4 and TRBJ1-4 for the parts outside the CDR3, the full variable domain is ETGVTQSPTHLIKTRGQQVTLRCSSQSGHNTVSWYQQALGQGPQFIFQYYREEENGRGNFPPRFSGLQFPNYSSELNVNALELDDSALYLCASSSGGTNEKLFFGSGTQLSVL.

The CDR3 reads CASTRAGVANYGYTF. In DNA form, the CDR3 reads TGTGCCAGCACCCGCGCGGGGGTAGCTAACTATGGCTACACCTTC. The chain recombines TRBV28 with TRBJ1-2; perhaps TRBD1 as D (5 bases). The germline gives CDR1 MDHEN, CDR2 SYDVKM. Trimming stripped 7 bases from V and 0 bases from J, with 15 bases between. The CDR3 spans 15 residues.

This clone was seen just once. The gene calls are TRBV11-3 and TRBJ1-1; the D is unclear. Trimming cost V 5 bases and J 8 bases, with 15 bases left between them. CDR1 and CDR2 (germline): SGHNT, YENEEA. The CDR3 is 13 amino acids. The CDR3 coding sequence is TGTGCCAGCAGCGCAACCTCGACAAGCGAAGCTTTCTTT. Translation gives CASSATSTSEAFF.

The CDR3 spells CASSERTGDLYEQYF. CDR3 bases: TGTGCCAGCAGTGAAAGGACAGGGGACCTCTACGAGCAGTACTTC. V is TRBV2 and J is TRBJ2-7, with TRBD1 matching over 9 bases. This CDR3 contains 15 residues. Germline V gene data show CDR1 as SNHLY and CDR2 as FYNNEI. Trimming at V came to 2 bases and at J to 3 bases, leaving 5 bases not matched to a gene.

The chain has TRBV12-3 or TRBV12-4 and TRBJ2-3; D remains unclear. V lost 5 bases, J lost 2 bases, and 5 bases lay in between. This CDR3 spans 12 amino acids. The CDR3 nucleotides read TGTGCCAGCAGTACCTCCACAGATACGCAGTATTTT. Translating it yields CASSTSTDTQYF.

This chain uses TRBV5-5 with TRBJ1-1; D call uncertain. Germline V CDR1 and CDR2: SGHKS, YYEKEE (reference sequence). This CDR3 region has 13 residues. Deletions cut 2 bases from V and 2 bases from J, with 7 bases between. The chain's CDR3 is CASSLTPNTEAFF. The DNA of the CDR3 is TGTGCCAGCAGCTTAACACCTAACACTGAAGCTTTCTTT.

The chain is built from TRBV27 and TRBJ1-4; TRBD1 matches 9 bases. The germline V gene has CDR1 MNHEY and CDR2 SMNVEV (reference sequence). The trim removed 6 bases at V and 8 bases at J, leaving 7 bases unmatched. This CDR3 contains 14 residues. The chain's CDR3 is CASRSTGGAEKLFF. The CDR3 coding sequence is TGTGCCAGCAGATCAACAGGGGGCGCGGAAAAACTGTTTTTT.

Here the CDR3 DNA reads TGTGCCAGCAGCCGTATCCTAGCGGGAGGGCCCCATGAGCAGTTCTTC. Translation gives CASSRILAGGPHEQFF. This chain links TRBV3-1 (or the pseudogene TRBV3-2) with TRBJ2-1, with 12 nucleotides matching TRBD2. Trimming at V came to 4 bases and at J to 8 bases, leaving 9 bases not matched to a gene. The CDR3 totals 16 residues. Germline V CDR1 and CDR2: LGHDT, YNNKEL (reference sequence).

V is TRBV24-1 and J is TRBJ1-4; D is undetermined. Germline CDR1 and CDR2: KGHDR and SFDVKD. The CDR3 spans 12 residues. Trimming cost V 0 bases and J 8 bases, with 3 bases left between them. The CDR3 loop reads CATSDLGEKLFF. The CDR3 coding sequence is TGTGCCACCAGTGATTTGGGCGAAAAACTGTTTTTT.

The CDR3 loop reads CASSLTSGSGGDTQYF. As DNA, the CDR3 is TGCGCCAGCAGCTTGACTAGCGGGAGTGGAGGGGATACGCAGTATTTT. V gene TRBV5-1 combines with J gene TRBJ2-3; TRBD2 matches at 11 bases. This CDR3 is built from 16 residues. Germline assignment: CDR1 SGHRS and CDR2 YFSETQ. The J segment lost 6 bases and the V segment lost 1 base, leaving 7 bases of the junction unmatched.

This chain uses TRBV9 with TRBJ2-4, with D tentatively TRBD2 (6 bases). Trimming shortened V by 3 bases and J by 11 bases, and 12 bases separated the two germline ends. The CDR3 has 12 amino acids. Per the germline V gene, CDR1 is SGDLS and CDR2 is YYNGEE. The CDR3: CASSGSAGLQYF. In DNA, the CDR3 is TGTGCCAGCAGCGGGAGTGCGGGACTTCAGTACTTC. The complete variable domain, with remaining parts taken from reference TRBV9 and TRBJ2-4, reads DSGVTQTPKHLITATGQRVTLRCSPRSGDLSVYWYQQSLDQGLQFLIQYYNGEERAKGNILERFSAQQFPDLHSELNLSSLELGDSALYFCASSGSAGLQYFGAGTRLSVL.

This clone occurred once. The rearrangement uses TRBV5-4 and TRBJ2-1; D possibly corresponds to TRBD2 (5 bases). Germline loops: CDR1 SGHNT, CDR2 YYREEE (reference sequence). CDR3 length: 12 amino acids. Between the trimmed V and J ends, which lost 4 bases and 9 bases, there was a span of 11 bases. The CDR3 region is CASSLLEAEQFF. As DNA, the CDR3 is TGTGCCAGCAGCCTGCTGGAGGCTGAGCAGTTCTTC.

This sequence joins TRBV3-1 (or the pseudogene TRBV3-2) and TRBJ1-2; D remains ambiguous. The germline V gene encodes CDR1 LGHDT and CDR2 YNNKEL (reference sequence). Trimming left V 0 bases short and J 0 bases short, with 8 bases between. CDR3 length equals 15 residues. CDR3 in amino acids: CASSQDWVANYGYTF. CDR3 in DNA: TGTGCCAGCAGCCAAGATTGGGTAGCTAACTATGGCTACACCTTC.

This clone was picked up one time. This chain connects TRBV7-9 to TRBJ1-3; D is ambiguous. Germline V gene lookup returns CDR1 SEHNR and CDR2 FQNEAQ (reference sequence). V lost 5 bases and J 0 bases, leaving 14 bases between the germline ends. CDR3 size: 16 residues. The CDR3 here is CASSVFKIISGNTIYF. The CDR3 DNA sequence: TGTGCCAGCAGCGTATTTAAAATCATCTCTGGAAACACCATATATTTT. Based on the CDR3 plus reference TRBV7-9 and TRBJ1-3, the full variable domain is DTGVSQNPRHKITKRGQNVTFRCDPISEHNRLYWYRQTLGQGPEFLTYFQNEAQLEKSRLLSDRFSAERPKGSFSTLEIQRTEQGDSAMYLCASSVFKIISGNTIYFGEGSWLTVV.

The CDR3 here is CASSNWRGSPLHF. The CDR3 DNA reads TGTGCCAGTAGTAATTGGAGGGGATCACCCCTCCACTTT. The rearrangement uses TRBV19 and TRBJ1-6; a possible D gene is TRBD1 (5 bases). V dropped 4 bases and J dropped 10 bases, with 11 bases sitting between them. CDR1 LNHDA and CDR2 SQIVND come from the germline V gene (reference sequence). The length of the CDR3 is 13 residues. The variable domain in full, with the rest retrieved from reference TRBV19 and TRBJ1-6, is DGGITQSPKYLFRKEGQNVTLSCEQNLNHDAMYWYRQDPGQGLRLIYYSQIVNDFQKGDIAEGYSVSREKKESFPLTVTSAQKNPTAFYLCASSNWRGSPLHFGNGTRLTVT.

The chain uses TRBV5-8 and TRBJ2-7; the D gene could be TRBD1 or TRBD2 (5 bases each). Trimming stripped 0 bases from V and 1 base from J, with 17 bases between. Germline loops: CDR1 SGHTS, CDR2 YDEGEE. This CDR3 region has 17 residues. In DNA form, the CDR3 reads TGTGCCAGCAGCTTGGCATGGGGACGGGCAACTTCCTACGAGCAGTACTTC. It codes for CASSLAWGRATSYEQYF.

The CDR3 bases are TGTGCCAGCAGCCCACCCACTAGCTGGAGCGACGAGCAGTACTTC. Its protein product is CASSPPTSWSDEQYF. This chain uses TRBV11-2 with TRBJ2-7, with D perhaps matching TRBD2 (6 bases). The germline CDR1 and CDR2 sequences are SGHAT and FQNNGV. The CDR3 covers 15 residues. The V end was cut by 5 bases, the J end by 5 bases, with 19 bases between.